The 26 T cell receptor beta chains presented below share a single source sample, sequenced in a study of blood T cells in healthy people across ages. Next came a second PCR, run for about 7 to 12 cycles, which used a sample-barcoded 5' primer along with a J-beta primer mix. One entry per CDR3 protein, called by TCRdb with MiXCR from the 5' RACE reads. The sample holds 700,000 to 850,000 distinct CDR3 sequences, roughly 53% seen once. The sequencing input was blood. The receptors come from a man at least 80 years old in good health.

This clonotype occurred once. The V and J genes are TRBV18 and TRBJ2-5; 7 nucleotides agree with TRBD1. Germline V lookup: CDR1 KGHSH, CDR2 LQKENI. Losses at the gene ends were 3 bases for V and 7 bases for J; bases not matched to a gene: 11. The length of the CDR3 is 15 residues. The CDR3 sequence: CASSPTDRRQRTQYF. The CDR3 DNA follows: TGTGCCAGCTCACCTACGGACAGGCGACAACGGACCCAGTACTTC.

This rearrangement joins TRBV7-3 to TRBJ2-3; tentatively, D is TRBD1 (6 bases). In germline, CDR1 is SGHTA, CDR2 FQGTGA. The CDR3 totals 17 residues. V was trimmed by 4 bases and J by 9 bases, leaving 26 bases between them. CDR3 region: CASSSRTRGLGGDTQYF. The CDR3 DNA follows: TGTGCCAGCAGCTCCCGAACGAGGGGATTAGGGGGAGACACGCAGTATTTT.

The genes are TRBV11-2 and TRBJ1-1; no firm D call. Germline CDR1 and CDR2: SGHAT and FQNNGV. This CDR3 comprises 13 residues. V gave up 5 bases and J gave up 11 bases, with 18 bases separating them. CDR3 DNA: TGTGCCAGCAGCGTAGTGCGGGGAAGTACGGCTTTCTTT. Translation gives CASSVVRGSTAFF. The full variable domain, rest sourced from reference TRBV11-2 and TRBJ1-1, is EAGVAQSPRYKIIEKRQSVAFWCNPISGHATLYWYQQILGQGPKLLIQFQNNGVVDDSQLPKDRFSAERLKGVDSTLKIQPAKLEDSAVYLCASSVVRGSTAFFGQGTRLTVV.

This clonotype has just a few counts. CDR3 sequence reads: CASTRKTGTNYGYTF. CDR3 coding DNA: TGTGCCAGCACCAGAAAGACAGGGACCAACTATGGCTACACCTTC. The rearrangement links TRBV7-2 to TRBJ1-2, with 7 bases that match TRBD1. This CDR3 region has 15 residues. The trim removed 7 bases at V and 2 bases at J, leaving 10 bases unmatched. In germline, CDR1 is SGHTA, CDR2 FQGNSA.

V usage is TRBV20-1 and J usage is TRBJ1-2, with no clear D. The germline V gene encodes CDR1 DFQATT and CDR2 SNEGSKA (reference sequence). CDR3 length equals 13 residues. Trimming shortened V by 0 bases and J by 2 bases, and 7 bases separated the two germline ends. As DNA, the CDR3 is TGCAGTGCTAGAGATTTCAGGAACTATGGCTACACCTTC. It encodes CSARDFRNYGYTF.

The chain links TRBV20-1 to TRBJ2-1; weak D call: TRBD2 (5 bases). The CDR3 has 13 residues. Germline assignment: CDR1 DFQATT and CDR2 SNEGSKA (reference sequence). Trimming stripped 0 bases from V and 7 bases from J, with 10 bases between. In DNA, the CDR3 is TGCAGTGCTAGAGATCCCCCGGGGAATGAGCAGTTCTTC. Protein sequence: CSARDPPGNEQFF.

The chain couples TRBV29-1 to TRBJ2-2; either TRBD1 or TRBD2 may fit D (5 bases each). The V end lost 4 bases, the J end lost 6 bases, and 18 bases lay between the germline ends. This CDR3 region has 15 residues. In germline, CDR1 is SQVTM, CDR2 ANQGSEA. The CDR3 here is CSVGVGTLGSGELFF. The CDR3 DNA reads as TGCAGCGTTGGGGTTGGGACCTTAGGGTCCGGGGAGCTGTTTTTT.

V gene TRBV5-1 combines with J gene TRBJ2-1, with TRBD2 identical over 8 bases. The length of the CDR3 is 14 residues. Germline CDR1 reads SGHRS; CDR2 reads YFSETQ. Losses at the gene ends were 5 bases for V and 4 bases for J; bases not matched to a gene: 5. The DNA of the CDR3 is TGCGCCAGCAGACCTTCTAGCGGGTACAATGAGCAGTTCTTC. This translates into CASRPSSGYNEQFF.

The chain combines TRBV10-3 with TRBJ2-1, with 8 nucleotides matching TRBD2. This CDR3 contains 15 residues. Germline V gene data show CDR1 as ENHRY and CDR2 as SYGVKD. Trimming took 2 bases from V and 3 from J; bases not matched to a gene: 3. The CDR3 spells CAISEGLALYNEQFF. The DNA for the CDR3 is TGTGCCATCAGTGAGGGACTAGCTCTCTACAATGAGCAGTTCTTC.

The V gene is TRBV6-5, the J gene TRBJ2-3; possibly TRBD1 for D (6 bases). Trimming took 4 bases from V and 14 from J, leaving 19 bases between them. This CDR3 spans 13 amino acids. Germline CDR1 reads MNHEY; CDR2 reads SVGAGI. In DNA form, the CDR3 reads TGTGCCAGCAGTTCCCAGGGGCGCGGATACGCGTATTTT. Its protein is CASSSQGRGYAYF.

This sequence joins TRBV5-1 and TRBJ2-2; D is ambiguous. This CDR3 contains 16 residues. The V gene's germline CDR1 is SGHRS and CDR2 YFSETQ. V was trimmed by 0 bases and J by 2 bases, leaving 11 bases between them. This CDR3 reads CASSLGIMSNTGELFF. The CDR3 nucleotides are TGCGCCAGCAGCTTGGGGATAATGAGTAACACCGGGGAGCTGTTTTTT.

This clonotype was seen a handful of times. The chain recombines TRBV25-1 with TRBJ1-2; D gene ambiguous. The CDR3 runs to 16 residues. Germline CDR1 is MGHDK and CDR2 is SYGVNS. Deletions cut 1 base from V and 4 bases from J, with 16 bases between. CDR3 nucleotide sequence: TGTGCCAGCAGTGAATCTCGAGGATACGAAGGCTATGGCTACACCTTC. Amino acid sequence: CASSESRGYEGYGYTF.

The chain carries TRBV6-1 and TRBJ2-2; 8 bases agree with TRBD2. The CDR3 has 17 amino acids. The junction had 12 bases not matched to a gene; V was cut back by 6 bases and J by 3 bases. Germline V gene sequence: CDR1 MNHNS, CDR2 SASEGT. In nucleotides, the CDR3 is TGTGCCAGCAGCGTACTAGCGGCAGTTGGGCACACCGGGGAGCTGTTTTTT. Protein sequence: CASSVLAAVGHTGELFF.

The chain links TRBV20-1 to TRBJ2-1; TRBD2 matches at 8 bases. Germline loops: CDR1 DFQATT, CDR2 SNEGSKA (reference sequence). After removal of 0 bases from V and 7 bases from J, the junction contained 8 bases not matched to a gene. The CDR3 extends over 15 amino acids. The CDR3: CSARDASGSLNEQFF. CDR3 in DNA: TGCAGTGCTAGAGATGCCAGCGGGAGTCTAAATGAGCAGTTCTTC.

A few counts support this clonotype. The CDR3 reads CASSETWQETDGYTF. The CDR3 DNA reads TGTGCCAGCAGTGAAACCTGGCAGGAAACAGACGGCTACACCTTC. This chain links TRBV2 with TRBJ1-2; no firm D call. Germline CDR1 SNHLY, CDR2 FYNNEI. The CDR3 covers 15 residues. V was pared by 2 bases and J by 8 bases, with 18 bases between.

V gene TRBV27 combines with J gene TRBJ2-1, with 9 bases matching TRBD2. Germline CDR1 reads MNHEY; CDR2 reads SMNVEV (reference sequence). The CDR3 is 15 amino acids. With V trimmed by 4 bases and J by 8 bases, 9 bases remained unmatched. CDR3 nucleotide sequence: TGTGCCAGCAGTTCCGCGCTAGCGGGGAGGGATGAGCAGTTCTTC. It translates to CASSSALAGRDEQFF.

The rearrangement links TRBV28 to TRBJ1-2; 7 bases are shared with TRBD1. CDR3 length equals 15 residues. CDR1 MDHEN and CDR2 SYDVKM come from the germline V gene. The V gene end was trimmed by 7 bases and the J gene end by 3 bases; junction bases not matched to a gene: 11. The CDR3 region has the DNA TGTGCCAGCACGGGCGGGGGACAGTACTACTATGGCTACACCTTC. Encoded protein: CASTGGGQYYYGYTF.

The chain uses TRBV24-1 and TRBJ1-2; perhaps TRBD1 as D (5 bases). The CDR3 runs 15 residues. CDR1 KGHDR and CDR2 SFDVKD come from the germline V gene. V dropped 4 bases and J dropped 4 bases, with 15 bases sitting between them. Here the CDR3 DNA reads TGTGCCACCAGTGAACAGACAGAGGGAGGCTATGGCTACACCTTC. This encodes CATSEQTEGGYGYTF.

The chain links TRBV5-1 to TRBJ2-5; 9 nucleotides agree with TRBD2. The CDR3 runs 15 residues. Losses at the gene ends were 0 bases for V and 3 bases for J; bases not matched to a gene: 3. CDR1 SGHRS and CDR2 YFSETQ come from the germline V gene. For the CDR3, the DNA is TGCGCCAGCAGCTTGGCTTCTAGCGGGAAAGAGACCCAGTACTTC. Its protein is CASSLASSGKETQYF. Full variable domain (remainder filled in from reference TRBV5-1 and TRBJ2-5): KAGVTQTPRYLIKTRGQQVTLSCSPISGHRSVSWYQQTPGQGLQFLFEYFSETQRNKGNFPGRFSGRQFSNSRSEMNVSTLELGDSALYLCASSLASSGKETQYFGPGTRLLVL.

The chain employs TRBV11-3 and TRBJ2-1, with D uncertain. Trimming left V 3 bases short and J 6 bases short, with 9 bases between. The CDR3 totals 13 residues. Germline CDR1 reads SGHNT; CDR2 reads YENEEA. This CDR3 is CASSFSSTNEQFF. The DNA for the CDR3 is TGTGCCAGCAGCTTTTCTTCCACCAATGAGCAGTTCTTC.

The CDR3 sequence is CSANPARQVSYNEQFF. Written as DNA, the CDR3 is TGCAGTGCTAATCCGGCGCGACAGGTATCCTACAATGAGCAGTTCTTC. The chain carries TRBV20-1 and TRBJ2-1, with D tentatively TRBD1 (6 bases). This CDR3 is 16 amino acids long. V dropped 4 bases and J dropped 1 base, with 17 bases sitting between them. CDR1 and CDR2 (germline): DFQATT, SNEGSKA (reference sequence).

This clonotype has just a few counts. This rearrangement joins TRBV5-1 to TRBJ2-6; 9 nucleotides agree with TRBD1. V lost 0 bases, J lost 0 bases, and 7 bases stayed unmatched. Germline V gene data show CDR1 as SGHRS and CDR2 as YFSETQ. CDR3 length: 19 amino acids. CDR3 protein: CASSLVSGTGFSGANVLTF. The DNA for the CDR3 is TGCGCCAGCAGCTTGGTTTCCGGGACAGGGTTCTCTGGGGCCAACGTCCTGACTTTC. Supplemented by reference TRBV5-1 and TRBJ2-6, the full variable domain reads KAGVTQTPRYLIKTRGQQVTLSCSPISGHRSVSWYQQTPGQGLQFLFEYFSETQRNKGNFPGRFSGRQFSNSRSEMNVSTLELGDSALYLCASSLVSGTGFSGANVLTFGAGSRLTVL.

The chain has TRBV11-2 and TRBJ2-1; a possible D gene is TRBD2 (6 bases). With the DNA end fitting TRBJ2-7 better, the J assignment may be wrong. Germline values: CDR1 SGHAT, CDR2 FQNNGV. CDR3 length: 15 amino acids. CDR3 residues: CASSGAGSSYNEQYF. The CDR3 DNA reads as TGTGCCAGCAGCGGGGCGGGAAGCTCCTACAATGAGCAGTACTTC.

The J gene is TRBJ2-7, the V gene TRBV4-1, with 9 bases aligning to TRBD1. This CDR3 region has 14 residues. With V trimmed by 4 bases and J by 6 bases, 7 bases remained unmatched. Germline V CDR1 and CDR2: MGHRA, YSYEKL. The chain's CDR3 is CASSPQDRGAEQYF. DNA of the CDR3: TGCGCCAGCAGCCCTCAAGACAGGGGGGCCGAGCAGTACTTC.

This chain connects TRBV12-3 or TRBV12-4 to TRBJ2-5, with D perhaps being TRBD1 or TRBD2 (6 bases each). The CDR3 is made up of 15 amino acids. The V gene lost 5 bases and the J gene lost 4 bases, with 17 bases spanning the gap. Written as DNA, the CDR3 is TGTGCCAGCAGTCTGAGTACGGGGGCGGGAGAGACCCAGTACTTC. Protein: CASSLSTGAGETQYF.

This chain links TRBV2 with TRBJ2-1, with 13 bases that match TRBD2. Germline V CDR1 and CDR2: SNHLY, FYNNEI. The CDR3 extends over 17 amino acids. Losses at the gene ends were 7 bases for V and 8 bases for J; bases not matched to a gene: 14. The CDR3 DNA sequence: TGTGCCAGCATCGGGAGGACTAGCGGGAGTAAGTTGGATGAGCAGTTCTTC. This codes for CASIGRTSGSKLDEQFF. Looking up the rest from reference TRBV2 and TRBJ2-1 gives the full variable domain: EPEVTQTPSHQVTQMGQEVILRCVPISNHLYFYWYRQILGQKVEFLVSFYNNEISEKSEIFDDQFSVERPDGSNFTLKIRSTKLEDSAMYFCASIGRTSGSKLDEQFFGPGTRLTVL.